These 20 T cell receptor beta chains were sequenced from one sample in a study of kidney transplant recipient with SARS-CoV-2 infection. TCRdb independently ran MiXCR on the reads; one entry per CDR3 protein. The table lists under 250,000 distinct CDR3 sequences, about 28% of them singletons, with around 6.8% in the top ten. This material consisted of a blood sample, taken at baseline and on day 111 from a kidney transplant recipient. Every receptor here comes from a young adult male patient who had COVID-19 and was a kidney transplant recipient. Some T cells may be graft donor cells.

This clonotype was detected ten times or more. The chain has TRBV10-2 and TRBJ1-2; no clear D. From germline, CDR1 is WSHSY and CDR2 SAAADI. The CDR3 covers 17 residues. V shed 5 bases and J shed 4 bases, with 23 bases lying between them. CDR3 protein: CASSSRSTSRKTYGYTF. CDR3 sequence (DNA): TGCGCCAGCAGTAGTCGCAGCACTTCTAGAAAGACCTATGGCTACACCTTC.

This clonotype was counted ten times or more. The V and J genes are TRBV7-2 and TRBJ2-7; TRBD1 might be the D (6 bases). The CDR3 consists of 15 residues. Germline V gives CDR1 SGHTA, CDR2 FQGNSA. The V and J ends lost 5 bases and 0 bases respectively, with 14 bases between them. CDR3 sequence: CASSKGQSSSYEQYF. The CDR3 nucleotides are TGTGCCAGCAGCAAAGGACAGTCGAGCTCCTACGAGCAGTACTTC.

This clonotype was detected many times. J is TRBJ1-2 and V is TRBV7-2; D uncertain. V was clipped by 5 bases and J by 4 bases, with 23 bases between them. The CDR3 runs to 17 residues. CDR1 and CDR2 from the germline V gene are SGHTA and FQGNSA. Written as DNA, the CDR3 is TGTGCCAGCAGCAAGTCCCGCAGAGACGGAAAGACCTATGGCTACACCTTC. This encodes CASSKSRRDGKTYGYTF.

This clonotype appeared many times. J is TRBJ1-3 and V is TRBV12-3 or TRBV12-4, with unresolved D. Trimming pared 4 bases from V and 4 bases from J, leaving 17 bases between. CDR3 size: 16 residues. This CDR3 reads CASSSRTSHLGNTIYF. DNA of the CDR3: TGTGCCAGCAGTTCTCGGACGTCTCATTTGGGAAACACCATATATTTT.

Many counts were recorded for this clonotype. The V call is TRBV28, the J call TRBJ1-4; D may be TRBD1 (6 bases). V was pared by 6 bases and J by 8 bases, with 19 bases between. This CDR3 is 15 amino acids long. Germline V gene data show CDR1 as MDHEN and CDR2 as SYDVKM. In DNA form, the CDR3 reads TGTGCCAGCAGGGACCTGACAGGCGGTGACGAAAAACTGTTTTTT. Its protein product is CASRDLTGGDEKLFF. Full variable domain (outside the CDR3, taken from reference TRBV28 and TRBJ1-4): DVKVTQSSRYLVKRTGEKVFLECVQDMDHENMFWYRQDPGLGLRLIYFSYDVKMKEKGDIPEGYSVSREKKERFSLILESASTNQTSMYLCASRDLTGGDEKLFFGSGTQLSVL.

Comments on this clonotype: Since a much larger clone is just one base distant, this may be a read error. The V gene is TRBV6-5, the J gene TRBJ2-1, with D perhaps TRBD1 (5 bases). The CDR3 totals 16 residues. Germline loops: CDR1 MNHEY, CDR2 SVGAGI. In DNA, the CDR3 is TGTGCCAGCAGAGCGCCCCGCAGGGATTCCTGCAATGAGCAGTTCTTC. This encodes CASRAPRRDSCNEQFF.

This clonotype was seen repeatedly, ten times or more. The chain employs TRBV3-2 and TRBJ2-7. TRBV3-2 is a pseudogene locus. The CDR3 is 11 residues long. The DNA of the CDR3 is TGTGCCAGCAGCCAGAGTCACGAGCAGTACTTC. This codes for CASSQSHEQYF.

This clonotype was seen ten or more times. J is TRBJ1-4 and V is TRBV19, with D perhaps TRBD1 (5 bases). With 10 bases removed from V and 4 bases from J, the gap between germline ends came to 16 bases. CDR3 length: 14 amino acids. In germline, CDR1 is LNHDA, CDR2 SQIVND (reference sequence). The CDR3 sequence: CATAKGRNNEKLFF. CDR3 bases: TGTGCCACCGCTAAGGGACGGAATAATGAAAAACTGTTTTTT.

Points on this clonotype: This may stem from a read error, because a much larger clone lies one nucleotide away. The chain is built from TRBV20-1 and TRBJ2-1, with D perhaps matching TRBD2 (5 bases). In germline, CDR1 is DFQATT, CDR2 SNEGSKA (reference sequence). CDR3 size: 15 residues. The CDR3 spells CSARDPLAFYNEQLF. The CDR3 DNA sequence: TGCAGTGCTAGAGATCCGCTAGCTTTCTACAATGAGCAGCTCTTC.

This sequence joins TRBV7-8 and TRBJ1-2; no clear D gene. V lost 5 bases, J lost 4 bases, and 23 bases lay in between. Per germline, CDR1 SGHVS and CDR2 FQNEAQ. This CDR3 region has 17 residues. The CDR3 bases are TGTGCCAGCAGCATCGGCGTGTTTACCCGAAAGACCTATGGCTACACCTTC. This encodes CASSIGVFTRKTYGYTF.

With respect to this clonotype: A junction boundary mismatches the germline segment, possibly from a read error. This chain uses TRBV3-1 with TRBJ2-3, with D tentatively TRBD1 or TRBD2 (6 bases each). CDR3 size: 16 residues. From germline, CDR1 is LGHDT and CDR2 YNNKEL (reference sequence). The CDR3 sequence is CAGSPSGGTLTDTQYF. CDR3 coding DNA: TGTGCCGGCAGCCCCTCTGGCGGGACACTCACAGATACGCAGTATTTT.

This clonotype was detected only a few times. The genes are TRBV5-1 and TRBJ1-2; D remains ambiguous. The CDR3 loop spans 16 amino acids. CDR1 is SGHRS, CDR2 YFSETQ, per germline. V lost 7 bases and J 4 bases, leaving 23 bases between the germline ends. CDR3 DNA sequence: TGCGCCAGCCCCGTTCTATCGGTTCGAAAGACCTATGGCTACACCTTC. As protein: CASPVLSVRKTYGYTF.

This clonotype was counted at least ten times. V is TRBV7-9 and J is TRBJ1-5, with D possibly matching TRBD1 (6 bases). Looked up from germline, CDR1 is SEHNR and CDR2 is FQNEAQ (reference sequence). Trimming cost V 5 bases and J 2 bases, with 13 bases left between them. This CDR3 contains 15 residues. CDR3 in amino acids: CASSRGGTGNQPQHF. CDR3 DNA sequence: TGTGCCAGCAGCCGAGGGGGGACGGGCAATCAGCCCCAGCATTTT.

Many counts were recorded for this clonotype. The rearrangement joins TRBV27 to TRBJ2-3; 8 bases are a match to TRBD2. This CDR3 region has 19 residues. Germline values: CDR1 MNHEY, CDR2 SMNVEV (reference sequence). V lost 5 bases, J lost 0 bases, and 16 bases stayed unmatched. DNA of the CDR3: TGTGCCAGCAGTAGCCTCGGGGCGGGAGGTGGGACTAGCACAGATACGCAGTATTTT. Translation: CASSSLGAGGGTSTDTQYF.

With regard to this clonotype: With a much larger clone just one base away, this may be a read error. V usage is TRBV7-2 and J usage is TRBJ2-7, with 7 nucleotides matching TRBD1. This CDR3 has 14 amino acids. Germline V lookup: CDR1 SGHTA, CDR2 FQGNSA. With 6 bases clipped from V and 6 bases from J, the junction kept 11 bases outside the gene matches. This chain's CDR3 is CASSPSRQGCEQYF. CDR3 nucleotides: TGTGCCAGCAGTCCCTCACGACAGGGCTGCGAGCAGTACTTC.

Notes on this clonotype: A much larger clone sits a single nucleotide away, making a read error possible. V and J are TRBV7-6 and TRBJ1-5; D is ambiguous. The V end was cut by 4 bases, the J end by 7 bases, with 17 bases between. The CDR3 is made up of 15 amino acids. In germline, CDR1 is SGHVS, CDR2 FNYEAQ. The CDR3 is CASSSSPLGKQPQHF. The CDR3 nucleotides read TGTGCCAGCAGCTCTAGCCCCCTGGGGAAACAGCCCCAGCATTTT.

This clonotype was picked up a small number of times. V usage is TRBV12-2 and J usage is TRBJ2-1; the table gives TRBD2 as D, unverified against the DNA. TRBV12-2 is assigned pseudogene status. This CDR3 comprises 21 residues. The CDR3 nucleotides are TGTGCAAGTCGCTTAACCGGAGGGACTAGCGGGAGAAAGGAGACCTACAATGAGCAGTTCTTC. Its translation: CASRLTGGTSGRKETYNEQFF.

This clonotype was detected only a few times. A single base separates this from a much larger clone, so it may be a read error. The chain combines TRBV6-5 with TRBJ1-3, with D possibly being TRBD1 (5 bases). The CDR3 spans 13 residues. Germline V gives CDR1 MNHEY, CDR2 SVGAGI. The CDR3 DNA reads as TGTGCCAACAGTTACTCTGGGCAGGGACCCATATATTTT. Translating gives CANSYSGQGPIYF.

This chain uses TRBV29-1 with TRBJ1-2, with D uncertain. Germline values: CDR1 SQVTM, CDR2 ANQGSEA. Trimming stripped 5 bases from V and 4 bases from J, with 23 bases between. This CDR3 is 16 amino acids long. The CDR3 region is CSVITSLARKTYGYTF. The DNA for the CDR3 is TGCAGCGTTATAACATCACTAGCACGAAAGACCTATGGCTACACCTTC.

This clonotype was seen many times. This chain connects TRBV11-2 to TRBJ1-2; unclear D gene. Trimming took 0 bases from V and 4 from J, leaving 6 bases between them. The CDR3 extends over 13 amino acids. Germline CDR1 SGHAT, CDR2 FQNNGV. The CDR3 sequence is CASSLEASYGYTF. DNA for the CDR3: TGTGCCAGCAGCTTAGAGGCAAGCTATGGCTACACCTTC.